A selection of T cell receptor beta chains follows, all from one sample in a study of identical twins. Using its own MiXCR run on the 5' RACE reads, TCRdb lists one record per CDR3 protein. The data show about 690,000 distinct CDR3 sequences, around 6% seen once. The sample taken for sequencing was naive T cells sorted from blood. These TCRs come from a man between 18 and 35 years old in good health. Both conserved end residues are part of each CDR3. The D gene is left open where the match is weak. Size is stated for part of the rows, as once, few or many counts, or as a class when the clone is expanded.

D	V	J	size	DNA	CDR3
.	TRBV20-1	TRBJ1-5	many	TGCAGTGCTGGGGGACGCTATAGCAATCAGCCCCAGCATTTT	CSAGGRYSNQPQHF
TRBD2	TRBV11-2	TRBJ2-2	few	TGTGCCAGCAGCCCCCCTGAGGGGAGGGCCGGGGAGCTGTTTTTT	CASSPPEGRAGELFF
.	TRBV29-1	TRBJ2-7	many	TGCAGCGTCTCCGGGGTAGTCTCCTACGAGCAGTACTTC	CSVSGVVSYEQYF
.	TRBV5-1	TRBJ1-1	few	TGCGCCAGCAGCTTGGAAGGCGGCAGGGAGAGGGTGAACACTGAAGCTTTCTTT	CASSLEGGRERVNTEAFF
.	TRBV9	TRBJ2-1	many	TGTGCCAGCAGCGTAGCATACAATGAGCAGTTCTTC	CASSVAYNEQFF
.	TRBV28	TRBJ2-2	.	TGTGCTACAGGCCCGGGACGGGCGAACACCGGGGAGCTGTTTTTT	CATGPGRANTGELFF
.	TRBV27	TRBJ2-1	.	TGTGCCAGCAGCTATGGGACCACCTCTGCCAATGAGCAGTTCTTC	CASSYGTTSANEQFF
TRBD1	TRBV5-1	TRBJ1-4	many	TGCGCCAGCAGCTCCCTGACAGGGTTGGATGAAAAACTGTTTTTT	CASSSLTGLDEKLFF
.	TRBV12-3/TRBV12-4	TRBJ1-5	many	TGTGCCAGCAGTTTAACCATGGGGAGGCAGCCCCAGCATTTT	CASSLTMGRQPQHF
.	TRBV19	TRBJ2-3	.	TGTGCCAGTAGCCAAGCTAGCTCTAGCACAGATACGCAGTATTTT	CASSQASSSTDTQYF
TRBD1	TRBV5-1	TRBJ1-2	many	TGCGCCAGCAGCCGACAGGGGGACTATGGCTACACCTTC	CASSRQGDYGYTF
TRBD1	TRBV19	TRBJ2-5	.	TGTGCCAGTAGTATTGGACAGGGGAGAGAGACCCAGTACTTC	CASSIGQGRETQYF